These 5 T cell receptor beta chains originate from one sample sequenced in a study of T cells after yellow fever vaccination. TCRdb fed the 5' RACE reads into MiXCR, producing one record per CDR3 protein. The sample contains 610,000 or so distinct CDR3 sequences, 9% to 15% of which appear only once. The sequencing here drew on PBMCs, taken on the day of the yellow fever booster vaccination. These receptors all stem from a man under 40 who received the YFV17D yellow fever vaccine.

This clonotype was counted between two and nine times. The chain combines TRBV20-1 with TRBJ1-2; D perhaps matches TRBD1 (5 bases). The CDR3 consists of 12 residues. The V end was cut by 5 bases, the J end by 7 bases, with 14 bases between. Germline loops: CDR1 DFQATT, CDR2 SNEGSKA (reference sequence). CDR3 amino acids: CSALRGQGGYTF. CDR3 coding DNA: TGCAGTGCTCTGCGGGGTCAGGGTGGCTACACCTTC.

This clonotype has a handful of counts. J is TRBJ2-1 and V is TRBV28, with 10 bases matching TRBD1. This CDR3 is built from 13 residues. Germline V gene sequence: CDR1 MDHEN, CDR2 SYDVKM. V was pared by 10 bases and J by 2 bases, with 2 bases of the junction left unmatched. The chain's CDR3 is CATGTGAYNEQFF. The CDR3 nucleotides are TGTGCCACAGGGACAGGGGCCTACAATGAGCAGTTCTTC.

This clonotype was seen only a few times. The V and J genes are TRBV5-4 and TRBJ1-2; the match to TRBD1 covers 9 bases. The CDR3 is 15 residues long. The V gene's germline CDR1 is SGHNT and CDR2 YYREEE (reference sequence). J lost 7 bases, V lost 0 bases, and 7 bases had no gene match. The CDR3 spells CASSLALTGGGGYTF. The CDR3 DNA sequence: TGTGCCAGCAGCTTGGCCCTGACAGGGGGAGGTGGCTACACCTTC.

This clonotype was seen repeatedly, ten times or more. The rearrangement links TRBV7-2 to TRBJ2-1; D may be TRBD1 (5 bases). Germline-derived CDR1 and CDR2 are SGHTA and FQGNSA. Trimming shortened V by 2 bases and J by 7 bases, and 12 bases separated the two germline ends. The CDR3 spans 14 residues. The CDR3 DNA is TGTGCCAGCAGCTTAAGTTGGGGCGGTAATGAGCAGTTCTTC. Its translation is CASSLSWGGNEQFF.

The V gene is TRBV6-2 or TRBV6-3, the J gene TRBJ2-7; 9 bases match TRBD1. The CDR3 sequence is 15 residues long. V trimming: 7 bases; J trimming: 3 bases; junction bases outside the gene matches: 10. Germline V lookup: CDR1 MNHEY, CDR2 SVGEGT. CDR3 coding DNA: TGTGCCAGCACCCTCCCGGGACAGGGACTCTACGAGCAGTACTTC. It translates to CASTLPGQGLYEQYF.